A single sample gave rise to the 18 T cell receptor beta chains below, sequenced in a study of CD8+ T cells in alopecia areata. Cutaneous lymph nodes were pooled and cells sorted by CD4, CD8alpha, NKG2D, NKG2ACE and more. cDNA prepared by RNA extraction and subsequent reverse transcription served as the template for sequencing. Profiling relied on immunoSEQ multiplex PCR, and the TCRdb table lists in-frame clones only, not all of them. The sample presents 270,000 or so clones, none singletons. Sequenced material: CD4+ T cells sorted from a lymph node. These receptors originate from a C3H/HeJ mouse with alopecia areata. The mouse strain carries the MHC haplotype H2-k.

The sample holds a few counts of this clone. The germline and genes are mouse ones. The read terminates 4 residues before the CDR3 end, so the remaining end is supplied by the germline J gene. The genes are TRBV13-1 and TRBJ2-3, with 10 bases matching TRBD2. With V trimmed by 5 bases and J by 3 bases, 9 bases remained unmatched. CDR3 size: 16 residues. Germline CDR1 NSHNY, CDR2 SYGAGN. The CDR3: CASSPRLGGRAETLYF. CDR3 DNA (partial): TGTGCCAGCAGCCCCCGACTGGGGGGTAGAGCAGAA.

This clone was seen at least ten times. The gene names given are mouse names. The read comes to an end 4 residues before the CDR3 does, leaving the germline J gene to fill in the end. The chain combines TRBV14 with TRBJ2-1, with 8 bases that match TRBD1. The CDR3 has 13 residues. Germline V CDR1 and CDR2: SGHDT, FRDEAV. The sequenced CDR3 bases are TGTGCCAGCACAGACAGGGGATGGGCT. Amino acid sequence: CASTDRGWA. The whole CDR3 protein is CASTDRGWAEQFF.

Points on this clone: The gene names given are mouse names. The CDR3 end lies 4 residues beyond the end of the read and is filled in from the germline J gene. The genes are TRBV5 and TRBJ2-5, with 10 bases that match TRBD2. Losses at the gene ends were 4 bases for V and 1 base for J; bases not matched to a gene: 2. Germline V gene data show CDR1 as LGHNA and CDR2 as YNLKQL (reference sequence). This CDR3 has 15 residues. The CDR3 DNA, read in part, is TGTGCCAGCAGCCGACTGGGGGGAGACCAAGAC. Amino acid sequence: CASSRLGGDQD. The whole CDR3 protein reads CASSRLGGDQDTQYF.

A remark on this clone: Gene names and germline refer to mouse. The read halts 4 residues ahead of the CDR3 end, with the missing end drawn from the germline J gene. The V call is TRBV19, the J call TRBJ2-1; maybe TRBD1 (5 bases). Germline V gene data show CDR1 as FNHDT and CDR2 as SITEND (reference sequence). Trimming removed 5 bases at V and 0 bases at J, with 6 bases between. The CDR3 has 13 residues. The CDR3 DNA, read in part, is TGTGCCAGCAGCAGGGTTAACTATGCT. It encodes CASSRVNYA. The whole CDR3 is CASSRVNYAEQFF.

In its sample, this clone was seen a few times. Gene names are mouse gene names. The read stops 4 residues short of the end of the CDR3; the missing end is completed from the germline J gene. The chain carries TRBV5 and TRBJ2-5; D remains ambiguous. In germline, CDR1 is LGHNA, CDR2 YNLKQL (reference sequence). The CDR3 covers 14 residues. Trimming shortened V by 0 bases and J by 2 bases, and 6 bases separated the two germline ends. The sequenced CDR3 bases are TGTGCCAGCAGCCAAGACAGGATCCAAGAC. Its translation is CASSQDRIQD. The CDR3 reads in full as CASSQDRIQDTQYF.

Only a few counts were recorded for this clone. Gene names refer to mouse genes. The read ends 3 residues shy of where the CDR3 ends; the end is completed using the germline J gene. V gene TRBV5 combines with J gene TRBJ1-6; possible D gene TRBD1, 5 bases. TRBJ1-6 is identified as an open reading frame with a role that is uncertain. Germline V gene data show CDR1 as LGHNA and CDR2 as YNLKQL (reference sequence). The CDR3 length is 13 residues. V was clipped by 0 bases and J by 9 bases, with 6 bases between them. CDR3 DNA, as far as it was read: TGTGCCAGCAGCCAAGATGGGGGTTCGCCC. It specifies CASSQDGGSP. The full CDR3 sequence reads CASSQDGGSPLYF.

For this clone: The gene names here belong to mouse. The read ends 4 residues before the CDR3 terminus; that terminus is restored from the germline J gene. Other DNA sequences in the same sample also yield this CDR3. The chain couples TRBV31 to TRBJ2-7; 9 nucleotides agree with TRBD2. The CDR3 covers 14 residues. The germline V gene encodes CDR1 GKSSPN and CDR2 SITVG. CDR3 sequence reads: CAWSLETGGDEQYF. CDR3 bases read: TGTGCCTGGAGTCTAGAGACTGGGGGAGAT.

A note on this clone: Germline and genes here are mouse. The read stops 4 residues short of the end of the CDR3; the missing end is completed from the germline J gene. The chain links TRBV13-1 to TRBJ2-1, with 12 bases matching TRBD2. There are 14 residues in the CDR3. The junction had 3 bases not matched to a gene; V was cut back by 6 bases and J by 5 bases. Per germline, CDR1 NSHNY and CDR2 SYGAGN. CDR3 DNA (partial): TGTGCCAGCACCCGACTGGGGGGGCATGCT. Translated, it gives CASTRLGGHA. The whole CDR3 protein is CASTRLGGHAEQFF.

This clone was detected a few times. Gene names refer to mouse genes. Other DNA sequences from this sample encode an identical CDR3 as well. CDR3: CASSRGGYAEQFF. CDR3 bases read: TGTGCCAGCAGTAGGGGGGGGTATGCT. The chain is built from TRBV19 and TRBJ2-1; 7 nucleotides agree with TRBD2. The read terminates 4 residues before the CDR3 end, so the remaining end is supplied by the germline J gene. The trim removed 3 bases at V and 4 bases at J, leaving 1 base unmatched. The length of the CDR3 is 13 residues. The germline V gene has CDR1 FNHDT and CDR2 SITEND (reference sequence).

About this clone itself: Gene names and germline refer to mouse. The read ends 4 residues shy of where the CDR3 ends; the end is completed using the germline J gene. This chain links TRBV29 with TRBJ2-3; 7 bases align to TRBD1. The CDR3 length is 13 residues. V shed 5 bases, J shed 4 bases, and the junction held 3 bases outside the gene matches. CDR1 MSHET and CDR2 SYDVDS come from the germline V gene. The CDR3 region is CASSPTGPETLYF. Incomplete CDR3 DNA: TGTGCTAGCAGTCCGACAGGGCCAGAA.

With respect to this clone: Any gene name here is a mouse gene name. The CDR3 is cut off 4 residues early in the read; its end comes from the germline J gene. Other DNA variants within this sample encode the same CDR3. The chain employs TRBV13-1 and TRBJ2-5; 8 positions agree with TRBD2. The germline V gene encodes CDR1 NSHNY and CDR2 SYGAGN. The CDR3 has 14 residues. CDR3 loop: CASSDAWGGDTQYF. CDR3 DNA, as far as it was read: TGTGCCAGCAGTGATGCGTGGGGGGGGGAC.

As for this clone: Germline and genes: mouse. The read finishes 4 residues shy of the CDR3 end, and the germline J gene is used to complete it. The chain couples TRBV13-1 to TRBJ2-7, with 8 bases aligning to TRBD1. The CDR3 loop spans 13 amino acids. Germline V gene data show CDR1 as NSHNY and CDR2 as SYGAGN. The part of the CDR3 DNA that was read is TGTGCCAGCAGCTCGACAGGGGCGTAT. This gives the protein CASSSTGAY. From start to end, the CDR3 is CASSSTGAYEQYF.

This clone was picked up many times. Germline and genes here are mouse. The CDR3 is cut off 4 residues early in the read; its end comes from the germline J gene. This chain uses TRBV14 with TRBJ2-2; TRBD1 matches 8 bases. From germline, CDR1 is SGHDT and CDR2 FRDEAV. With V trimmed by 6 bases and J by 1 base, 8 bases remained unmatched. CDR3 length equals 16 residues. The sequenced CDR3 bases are TGTGCCAGCACCATCGGACAGGGAAGAAACACCGGG. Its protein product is CASTIGQGRNTG. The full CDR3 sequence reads CASTIGQGRNTGQLYF.

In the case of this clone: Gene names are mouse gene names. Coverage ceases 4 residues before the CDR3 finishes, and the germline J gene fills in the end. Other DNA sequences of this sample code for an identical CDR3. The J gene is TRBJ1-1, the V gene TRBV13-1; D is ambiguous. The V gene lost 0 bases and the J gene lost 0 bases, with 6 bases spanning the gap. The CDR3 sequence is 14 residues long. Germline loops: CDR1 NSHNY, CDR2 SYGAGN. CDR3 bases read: TGTGCCAGCAGTGATGCCAGTGCAAACACA. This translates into CASSDASANT. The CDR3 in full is CASSDASANTEVFF.

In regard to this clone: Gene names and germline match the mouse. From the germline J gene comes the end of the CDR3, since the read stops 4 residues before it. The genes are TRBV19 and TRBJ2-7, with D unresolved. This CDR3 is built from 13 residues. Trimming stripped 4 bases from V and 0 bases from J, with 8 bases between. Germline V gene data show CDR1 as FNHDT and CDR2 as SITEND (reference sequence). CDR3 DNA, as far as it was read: TGTGCCAGCAGTTCCATAAGCTCCTAT. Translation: CASSSISSY. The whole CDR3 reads CASSSISSYEQYF.

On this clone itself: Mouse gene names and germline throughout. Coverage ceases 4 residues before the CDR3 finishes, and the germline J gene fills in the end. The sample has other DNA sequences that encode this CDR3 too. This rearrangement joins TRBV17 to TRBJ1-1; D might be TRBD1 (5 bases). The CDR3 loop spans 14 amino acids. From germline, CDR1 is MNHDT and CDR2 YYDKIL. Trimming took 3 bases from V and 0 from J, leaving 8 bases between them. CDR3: CASSRDNANTEVFF. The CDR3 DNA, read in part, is TGTGCTAGCAGTAGGGACAATGCAAACACA.

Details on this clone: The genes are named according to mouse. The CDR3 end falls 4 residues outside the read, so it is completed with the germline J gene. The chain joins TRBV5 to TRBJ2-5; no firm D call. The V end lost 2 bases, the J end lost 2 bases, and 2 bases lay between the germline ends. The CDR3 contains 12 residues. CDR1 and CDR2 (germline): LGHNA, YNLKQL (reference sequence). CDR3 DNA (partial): TGTGCCAGCAGCCAAAGCCAAGAC. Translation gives CASSQSQD. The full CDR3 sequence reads CASSQSQDTQYF.

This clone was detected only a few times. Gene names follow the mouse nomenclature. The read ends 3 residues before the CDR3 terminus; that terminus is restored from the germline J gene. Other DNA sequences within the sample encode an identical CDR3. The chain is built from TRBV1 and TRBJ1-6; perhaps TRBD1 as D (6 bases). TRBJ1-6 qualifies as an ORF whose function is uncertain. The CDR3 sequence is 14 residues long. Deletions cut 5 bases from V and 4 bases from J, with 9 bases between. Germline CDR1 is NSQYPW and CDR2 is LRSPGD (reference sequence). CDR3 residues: CTCSPGQYNSPLYF. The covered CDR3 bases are TGCACCTGCAGTCCGGGACAATATAATTCGCCC.